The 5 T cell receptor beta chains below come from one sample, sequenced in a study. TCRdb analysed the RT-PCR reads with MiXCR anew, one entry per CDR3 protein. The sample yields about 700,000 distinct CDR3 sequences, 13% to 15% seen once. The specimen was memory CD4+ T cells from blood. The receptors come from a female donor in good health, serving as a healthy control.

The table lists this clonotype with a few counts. CDR3 nucleotides: TGTGCCACCAGCAGAGCTCCTGAAATGCAAGAGACCCAGTACTTC. It specifies CATSRAPEMQETQYF. The chain has TRBV15 and TRBJ2-5; no clear D gene. Looked up from germline, CDR1 is LNHNV and CDR2 is YYDKDF (reference sequence). The CDR3 runs to 15 residues. The V end was cut by 1 base, the J end by 2 bases, with 11 bases between. The full variable domain, completed using reference TRBV15 and TRBJ2-5, is DAMVIQNPRYQVTQFGKPVTLSCSQTLNHNVMYWYQQKSSQAPKLLFHYYDKDFNNEADTPDNFQSRRPNTSFCFLDIRSPGLGDTAMYLCATSRAPEMQETQYFGPGTRLLVL.

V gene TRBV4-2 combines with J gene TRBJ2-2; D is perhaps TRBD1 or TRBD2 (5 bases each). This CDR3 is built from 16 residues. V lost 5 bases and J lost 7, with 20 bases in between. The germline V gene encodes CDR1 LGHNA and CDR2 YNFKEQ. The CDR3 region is CASSSRDPRVGGELFF. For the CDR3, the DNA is TGTGCCAGCAGCAGCCGGGACCCCCGGGTCGGCGGGGAGCTGTTTTTT.

The CDR3 loop reads CATTGPAKETQYF. In nucleotides, the CDR3 is TGTGCCACGACTGGACCCGCGAAAGAGACCCAGTACTTC. V gene TRBV15 combines with J gene TRBJ2-5; D call uncertain. The V gene lost 9 bases and the J gene lost 3 bases, with 14 bases spanning the gap. CDR1 and CDR2 from the germline V gene are LNHNV and YYDKDF (reference sequence). This CDR3 region has 13 residues.

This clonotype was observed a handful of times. For the CDR3, the DNA is TGCAGCGTCCGATCCGGGACCCCGGACGTGGATACGCAGTATTTT. Its translation is CSVRSGTPDVDTQYF. This chain links TRBV29-1 with TRBJ2-3; D may be TRBD1 or TRBD2 (5 bases each). Trimming removed 6 bases from V and 6 bases from J, with 22 bases in between. Germline V gene lookup returns CDR1 SQVTM and CDR2 ANQGSEA. This CDR3 spans 15 amino acids.

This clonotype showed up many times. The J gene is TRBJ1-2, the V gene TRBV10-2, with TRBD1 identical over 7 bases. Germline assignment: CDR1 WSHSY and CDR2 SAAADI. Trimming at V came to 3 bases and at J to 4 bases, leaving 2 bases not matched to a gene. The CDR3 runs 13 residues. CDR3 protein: CASSETGVYGYTF. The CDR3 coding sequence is TGCGCCAGCAGTGAAACAGGGGTCTATGGCTACACCTTC.